The rows below give T cell receptor beta chains drawn from one sample of a study of cytomegalovirus exposure and HLA in healthy donors. TCRdb's table, derived via immunoSEQ multiplex PCR, lists solely in-frame clones and lacks some. The profile shows 100,000 or so clones, about 80% of them singletons. Sequences were obtained from PBMCs. The source of these receptors is a man aged 35 to 55 in good health and CMV-seronegative. The CDR3 runs from the conserved cysteine through the conserved F or W. A D gene is named only where the DNA matches it firmly. Clone size is given for some rows only: seen once, a few or many times, or a class if the clone is expanded.

D gene	V gene	clone size	J gene	CDR3 protein	CDR3 DNA
TRBD1	TRBV4-1	-	TRBJ2-6	CASSQEVTGGSGANVLTF	TGCGCCAGCAGCCAAGAAGTGACAGGGGGGTCTGGGGCCAACGTCCTGACTTTC
TRBD1	TRBV2	-	TRBJ1-1	CASRGGQALNTDAFF	TGTGCCAGCAGGGGCGGACAGGCTTTGAACACTGATGCTTTCTTT
-	TRBV4-1	-	TRBJ1-1	CASSPSTGITEAFF	TGCGCCAGCAGCCCATCGACCGGGATCACTGAAGCTTTCTTT
-	TRBV2	-	TRBJ2-5	CASSGRGRAQETQYF	TGTGCCAGCAGTGGGAGGGGGCGGGCCCAAGAGACCCAGTACTTC
TRBD1	TRBV5-1	-	TRBJ1-6	CASSATGGNSPLHF	TGCGCCAGCAGCGCCACAGGGGGCAATTCACCCCTCCACTTT
-	TRBV5-6	few	TRBJ1-4	CASSEGEGYEKLFF	TGTGCCAGCAGCGAGGGGGAGGGATATGAAAAACTGTTTTTT
TRBD2	TRBV6-5	-	TRBJ2-3	CASNTGGVPDTQYF	TGTGCCAGCAACACGGGAGGGGTGCCAGATACGCAGTATTTT
-	TRBV11-2	-	TRBJ2-3	CASTPNREGGSTDTQYF	TGTGCCAGCACCCCCAACAGGGAGGGGGGAAGCACAGATACGCAGTATTTT
TRBD1	TRBV7-9	-	TRBJ1-2	CASSFTGGNYGYTF	TGTGCCAGCAGCTTTACAGGGGGTAACTATGGCTACACCTTC
-	TRBV18	-	TRBJ2-1	CASSPPGLSLGEQFF	TGTGCCAGCTCACCACCGGGGCTTTCCCTCGGCGAGCAGTTCTTC
-	TRBV5-1	-	TRBJ1-3	CASSLGAYGNTIYF	TGCGCCAGCAGCTTGGGGGCTTATGGAAACACCATATATTTT
-	TRBV6-1	-	TRBJ1-1	CASSSGQPNTEAFF	TGTGCCAGCAGTTCGGGACAACCGAACACTGAAGCTTTCTTT
-	TRBV27	few	TRBJ1-1	CASRLTVNTEAFF	TGTGCCAGCAGACTGACAGTGAACACTGAAGCTTTCTTT
TRBD1	TRBV7-2	-	TRBJ1-2	CASSLAPGQGAGGYTF	TGTGCCAGCAGCTTAGCTCCGGGACAGGGGGCTGGGGGCTACACCTTC
-	TRBV7-9	-	TRBJ1-4	CASSFQGINEKLFF	TGTGCCAGCAGCTTTCAGGGGATTAATGAAAAACTGTTTTTT
-	TRBV6-5	-	TRBJ1-2	CASSYSGTPVYGYTF	TGTGCCAGCAGTTACTCCGGGACACCAGTCTATGGCTACACCTTC
TRBD1	TRBV5-4	once	TRBJ1-5	CASSSDRDQPQHF	TGTGCCAGCAGCTCCGACAGGGATCAGCCCCAGCATTTT
TRBD1	TRBV27	-	TRBJ1-5	CASSLFGTGSNQPQHF	TGTGCCAGCAGTTTATTTGGGACAGGATCTAATCAGCCCCAGCATTTT
-	TRBV27	few	TRBJ2-1	CASRIGRSSYNEQFF	TGTGCCAGCAGAATAGGGAGGAGCTCCTACAATGAGCAGTTCTTC
-	TRBV6-1	-	TRBJ1-2	CASSEVFGGINYGYTF	TGTGCCAGCAGTGAAGTTTTCGGGGGAATTAACTATGGCTACACCTTC
TRBD1	TRBV19	few	TRBJ1-4	CASSPGTATNEKLFF	TGTGCCAGTAGTCCCGGGACAGCAACTAATGAAAAACTGTTTTTT
-	TRBV7-2	few	TRBJ1-1	CASSFGTGTLNTEAFF	TGTGCCAGCAGCTTTGGAACAGGGACCCTTAACACTGAAGCTTTCTTT
-	TRBV28	-	TRBJ2-1	CAHRRAGAAYNEQFF	TGTGCCCATCGTAGGGCAGGGGCGGCCTACAATGAGCAGTTCTTC
TRBD1	TRBV13	-	TRBJ1-2	CASSIPGTGGLGYTF	TGTGCCAGCAGCATTCCCGGGACAGGGGGCCTTGGCTACACCTTC
TRBD1	TRBV7-2	-	TRBJ1-3	CASSFSGTGAENTIYF	TGTGCCAGCAGCTTTTCCGGGACAGGGGCTGAAAACACCATATATTTT
-	TRBV21-1	-	TRBJ1-2	CASSSVTGPYGYTF	TGTGCCAGCAGCAGTGTCACAGGCCCCTATGGCTACACCTTC
TRBD2	TRBV7-2	-	TRBJ2-3	CASSPGLAGGRDTQYF	TGTGCCAGCAGCCCCGGACTAGCGGGGGGCCGTGATACGCAGTATTTT
-	TRBV5-5	-	TRBJ1-2	CASSQNRDPYGYTF	TGTGCCAGCAGCCAGAACAGGGACCCCTATGGCTACACCTTC
TRBD1	TRBV7-6	-	TRBJ2-2	CASSLNLMDRGQVTGELFF	TGTGCCAGCAGCTTAAATTTGATGGACAGGGGACAAGTCACCGGGGAGCTGTTTTTT
-	TRBV9	-	TRBJ1-4	CASSVGSSGVGEKLFF	TGTGCCAGCAGCGTAGGGTCCTCGGGGGTCGGCGAAAAACTGTTTTTT
-	TRBV7-7	-	TRBJ2-5	CASSLAGGYQETQYF	TGTGCCAGCAGCTTAGCCGGGGGATACCAAGAGACCCAGTACTTC
-	TRBV30	-	TRBJ1-1	CAWSGPGGSTTEAFF	TGTGCCTGGAGTGGTCCGGGGGGGTCCACCACTGAAGCTTTCTTT
-	TRBV7-9	-	TRBJ1-2	CASSTTQGGYGYTF	TGTGCCAGCAGCACGACACAGGGCGGCTATGGCTACACCTTC
TRBD2	TRBV15	-	TRBJ2-1	CATSRVAGDYNEQFF	TGTGCCACCAGCAGAGTAGCGGGGGACTACAATGAGCAGTTCTTC
-	TRBV11-1	-	TRBJ1-2	CASSLSGYTHTTF	TGTGCCAGCAGCTTATCTGGTTACACCCATACCACCTTC
TRBD2	TRBV6-4	-	TRBJ2-3	CATGKGAGGTDTQYF	TGTGCCACCGGCAAGGGAGCGGGGGGGACAGATACGCAGTATTTT
TRBD1	TRBV27	-	TRBJ1-2	CASRKDRGYGYTF	TGTGCCAGCAGAAAGGACAGGGGATATGGCTACACCTTC
TRBD1	TRBV5-4	-	TRBJ1-1	CASRGGQGYTEAFF	TGTGCCAGCCGGGGGGGACAGGGGTACACTGAAGCTTTCTTT
-	TRBV27	-	TRBJ1-5	CASSPAVPGMPQHF	TGTGCCAGCAGTCCCGCGGTCCCAGGGATGCCCCAGCATTTT
-	TRBV10-3	-	TRBJ1-5	CAIRETGPPNQPQHF	TGTGCCATCAGGGAAACAGGGCCCCCCAATCAGCCCCAGCATTTT
TRBD2	TRBV28	-	TRBJ2-5	CASSLGLFETQYF	TGTGCCAGCAGTTTGGGACTATTCGAGACCCAGTACTTC